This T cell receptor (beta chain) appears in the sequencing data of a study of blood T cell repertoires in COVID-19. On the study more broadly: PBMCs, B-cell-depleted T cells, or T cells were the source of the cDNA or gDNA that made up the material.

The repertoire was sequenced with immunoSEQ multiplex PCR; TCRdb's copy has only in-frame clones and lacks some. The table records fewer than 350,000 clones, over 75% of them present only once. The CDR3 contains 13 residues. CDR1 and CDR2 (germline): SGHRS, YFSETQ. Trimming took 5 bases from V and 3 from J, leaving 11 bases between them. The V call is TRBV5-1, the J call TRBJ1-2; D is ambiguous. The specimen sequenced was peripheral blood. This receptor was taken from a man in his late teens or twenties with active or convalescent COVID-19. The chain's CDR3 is CASRLDGDYGYTF. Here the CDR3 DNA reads TGCGCCAGCAGACTGGACGGGGACTATGGCTACACCTTC.